The rows below give T cell receptor beta chains drawn from one sample of a study of blood T cell repertoires in COVID-19. TCRdb's copy holds only in-frame clones and misses some; the assay was immunoSEQ multiplex PCR. The table records 110,000 to 150,000 clones, around four fifths of them present only once. The sequenced sample was PBMCs or T cells enriched from blood (not recorded which). These receptors were obtained from a woman aged 45 to 65 who had recovered from COVID-19. The CDR3 runs from the conserved cysteine through the conserved F or W. The order of the fields is J gene, V gene, clone size, D gene, CDR3 protein, CDR3 DNA. D genes are given only for firm matches. Part of the rows lack a size; the others show once, few, many or a class for expanded clones.

j_gene: TRBJ2-4; v_gene: TRBV27; abundance: NA; d_gene: NA; CDR3aa: CASSSLGGEGAKNIQYF; CDR3nt: TGTGCCAGCAGTTCTCTCGGGGGTGAAGGAGCCAAAAACATTCAGTACTTC
j_gene: TRBJ1-2; v_gene: TRBV28; abundance: NA; d_gene: TRBD1; CDR3aa: CASTRTQGGYGYTF; CDR3nt: TGTGCCAGCACGAGGACGCAGGGGGGCTATGGCTACACCTTC
j_gene: TRBJ1-6; v_gene: TRBV28; abundance: NA; d_gene: NA; CDR3aa: CASSPGTPRNSPLHF; CDR3nt: TGTGCCAGCAGTCCCGGGACTCCGAGAAATTCACCCCTCCACTTT
j_gene: TRBJ2-5; v_gene: TRBV25-1; abundance: NA; d_gene: TRBD2; CDR3aa: CASSDPSTGGETQYF; CDR3nt: TGTGCCAGCAGTGACCCATCTACGGGGGGGGAGACCCAGTACTTC
j_gene: TRBJ1-6; v_gene: TRBV25-1; abundance: NA; d_gene: NA; CDR3aa: CASSQNSPLHF; CDR3nt: TGTGCCAGCAGCCAGAATTCACCCCTCCACTTT
j_gene: TRBJ1-2; v_gene: TRBV19; abundance: few; d_gene: TRBD1; CDR3aa: CASRTQVAGGESGYTF; CDR3nt: TGTGCCAGTAGAACACAAGTCGCAGGGGGAGAGAGTGGCTACACCTTC
j_gene: TRBJ2-7; v_gene: TRBV7-7; abundance: once; d_gene: TRBD1; CDR3aa: CASSEGQNSYEQYF; CDR3nt: TGTGCCAGCAGCGAGGGACAGAACTCCTACGAGCAGTACTTC
j_gene: TRBJ1-5; v_gene: TRBV5-4; abundance: once; d_gene: TRBD1; CDR3aa: CASSRLDRTGGNQPQHF; CDR3nt: TGTGCCAGCAGCCGGCTGGACCGGACAGGGGGCAATCAGCCCCAGCATTTT
j_gene: TRBJ1-2; v_gene: TRBV19; abundance: NA; d_gene: NA; CDR3aa: CPWGPKNYGYTF; CDR3nt: TGTCCCTGGGGGCCGAAGAACTATGGCTACACCTTC
j_gene: TRBJ1-2; v_gene: TRBV28; abundance: NA; d_gene: NA; CDR3aa: CASSPGQNYGYTF; CDR3nt: TGTGCCAGCAGTCCGGGACAAAACTATGGCTACACCTTC
j_gene: TRBJ2-7; v_gene: TRBV28; abundance: NA; d_gene: NA; CDR3aa: CASSFSHNTYEQYF; CDR3nt: TGTGCCAGCAGTTTCTCACACAACACCTACGAGCAGTACTTC
j_gene: TRBJ1-2; v_gene: TRBV10-3; abundance: NA; d_gene: NA; CDR3aa: CAITEKGSAGYTF; CDR3nt: TGTGCCATCACCGAGAAGGGGTCGGCTGGCTACACCTTC
j_gene: TRBJ2-3; v_gene: TRBV15; abundance: NA; d_gene: NA; CDR3aa: CATSVIADTQYF; CDR3nt: TGTGCCACCAGCGTTATAGCCGATACGCAGTATTTT
j_gene: TRBJ1-5; v_gene: TRBV7-8; abundance: NA; d_gene: NA; CDR3aa: CASSLIGTPGSNQPQHF; CDR3nt: TGTGCCAGCAGCCTAATAGGGACTCCGGGGAGCAATCAGCCCCAGCATTTT
j_gene: TRBJ1-2; v_gene: TRBV24-1; abundance: few; d_gene: NA; CDR3aa: CATSEPNTGNYGYTF; CDR3nt: TGTGCCACCAGTGAACCCAATACAGGGAACTATGGCTACACCTTC
j_gene: TRBJ2-3; v_gene: TRBV7-3; abundance: NA; d_gene: TRBD1; CDR3aa: CASRPGQGAFDTQYF; CDR3nt: TGTGCCAGCAGACCGGGACAGGGGGCTTTCGATACGCAGTATTTT
j_gene: TRBJ2-1; v_gene: TRBV6-4; abundance: many; d_gene: TRBD2; CDR3aa: CASSESSGGAWEQFF; CDR3nt: TGTGCCAGCAGTGAATCCAGCGGGGGGGCTTGGGAGCAGTTCTTC
j_gene: TRBJ2-1; v_gene: TRBV6-5; abundance: NA; d_gene: NA; CDR3aa: CASSWGGRQNEQFF; CDR3nt: TGTGCCAGCAGTTGGGGGGGGCGTCAGAATGAGCAGTTCTTC
j_gene: TRBJ2-1; v_gene: TRBV6-5; abundance: NA; d_gene: NA; CDR3aa: CASGIAAYNEQFF; CDR3nt: TGTGCCAGCGGGATAGCGGCTTACAATGAGCAGTTCTTC
j_gene: TRBJ1-2; v_gene: TRBV30; abundance: NA; d_gene: TRBD1; CDR3aa: CAWRLGTAFYGYTF; CDR3nt: TGTGCCTGGAGATTGGGGACAGCGTTCTATGGCTACACCTTC
j_gene: TRBJ1-1; v_gene: TRBV11-3; abundance: few; d_gene: NA; CDR3aa: CASSLAENTEAFF; CDR3nt: TGTGCCAGCAGCTTAGCAGAAAACACTGAAGCTTTCTTT
j_gene: TRBJ1-1; v_gene: TRBV30; abundance: NA; d_gene: NA; CDR3aa: CAWTVNTEAFF; CDR3nt: TGTGCCTGGACAGTAAACACTGAAGCTTTCTTT
j_gene: TRBJ2-7; v_gene: TRBV18; abundance: NA; d_gene: NA; CDR3aa: CASSGGSNEQYF; CDR3nt: TGTGCCAGCTCAGGGGGCAGCAACGAGCAGTACTTC
j_gene: TRBJ1-1; v_gene: TRBV19; abundance: few; d_gene: NA; CDR3aa: CASRVKGGLTSATTEAFF; CDR3nt: TGTGCCAGTAGGGTAAAAGGGGGTTTGACATCGGCAACCACTGAAGCTTTCTTT
j_gene: TRBJ2-5; v_gene: TRBV27; abundance: NA; d_gene: NA; CDR3aa: CASSLFTAQETQYF; CDR3nt: TGTGCCAGCAGTTTATTTACAGCCCAAGAGACCCAGTACTTC
j_gene: TRBJ2-5; v_gene: TRBV5-1; abundance: NA; d_gene: TRBD1; CDR3aa: CASSAGQGLETQYF; CDR3nt: TGCGCCAGCAGCGCGGGACAGGGGTTAGAGACCCAGTACTTC
j_gene: TRBJ1-4; v_gene: TRBV9; abundance: NA; d_gene: NA; CDR3aa: CASSLGGDPNEKLFF; CDR3nt: TGTGCCAGCAGTTTAGGAGGGGACCCTAATGAAAAACTGTTTTTT
j_gene: TRBJ1-4; v_gene: TRBV7-2; abundance: NA; d_gene: NA; CDR3aa: CASSLDRGPFNEKLFF; CDR3nt: TGTGCCAGCAGCTTAGATAGGGGCCCCTTTAATGAAAAACTGTTTTTT
j_gene: TRBJ1-3; v_gene: TRBV7-3; abundance: NA; d_gene: TRBD1; CDR3aa: CASSRTGGGNTIYF; CDR3nt: TGTGCCAGCAGCCGGACAGGGGGTGGAAACACCATATATTTT
j_gene: TRBJ2-7; v_gene: TRBV4-1; abundance: NA; d_gene: NA; CDR3aa: CASSPLYISGYEQYF; CDR3nt: TGCGCCAGCAGCCCCCTTTATATTTCGGGATACGAGCAGTACTTC
j_gene: TRBJ1-3; v_gene: TRBV5-1; abundance: once; d_gene: NA; CDR3aa: CASATLGQGNTIYF; CDR3nt: TGCGCCAGCGCGACTCTGGGGCAGGGAAACACCATATATTTT
j_gene: TRBJ2-7; v_gene: TRBV18; abundance: NA; d_gene: TRBD1; CDR3aa: CASSPMGGTGDEQYF; CDR3nt: TGTGCCAGCTCACCAATGGGTGGGACAGGGGACGAGCAGTACTTC
j_gene: TRBJ2-6; v_gene: TRBV6-5; abundance: NA; d_gene: NA; CDR3aa: CAGARRGSGANVLTF; CDR3nt: TGTGCCGGGGCCCGAAGAGGCTCTGGGGCCAACGTCCTGACTTTC
j_gene: TRBJ1-4; v_gene: TRBV7-2; abundance: NA; d_gene: NA; CDR3aa: CASSETGNNEKLFF; CDR3nt: TGTGCCAGCAGCGAAACAGGGAATAATGAAAAACTGTTTTTT
j_gene: TRBJ1-6; v_gene: TRBV6-5; abundance: NA; d_gene: NA; CDR3aa: CASISTRGNSPLHF; CDR3nt: TGTGCCAGCATCTCCACGAGAGGAAATTCACCCCTCCACTTT
j_gene: TRBJ1-1; v_gene: TRBV9; abundance: NA; d_gene: NA; CDR3aa: CASSAAGVRAFF; CDR3nt: TGTGCCAGCAGCGCAGCAGGGGTAAGAGCTTTCTTT
j_gene: TRBJ2-4; v_gene: TRBV4-1; abundance: NA; d_gene: TRBD2; CDR3aa: CASSQDLRGLAGGPRCF; CDR3nt: TGCGCCAGCAGCCAAGATCTCCGAGGGCTAGCGGGGGGGCCGAGGTGCTTC
j_gene: TRBJ2-3; v_gene: TRBV6-1; abundance: NA; d_gene: TRBD2; CDR3aa: CASSEALIGGDTQYF; CDR3nt: TGTGCCAGCAGTGAAGCGCTTATCGGGGGGGATACGCAGTATTTT
j_gene: TRBJ1-1; v_gene: TRBV4-1; abundance: NA; d_gene: NA; CDR3aa: CASSQDHEAFF; CDR3nt: TGCGCCAGCAGCCAAGATCATGAAGCTTTCTTT
j_gene: TRBJ1-4; v_gene: TRBV10-2; abundance: NA; d_gene: TRBD1; CDR3aa: CASSQGAVKLFF; CDR3nt: TGCGCCAGCTCACAGGGGGCTGTAAAACTGTTTTTT
j_gene: TRBJ2-7; v_gene: TRBV21-1; abundance: once; d_gene: NA; CDR3aa: CASRIPGQGYEQYF; CDR3nt: TGTGCCAGCAGAATACCGGGACAGGGGTACGAGCAGTACTTC
j_gene: TRBJ1-1; v_gene: TRBV6-5; abundance: NA; d_gene: TRBD1; CDR3aa: CASSVDRRNTEAFF; CDR3nt: TGTGCCAGCTCAGTGGACAGGAGGAACACTGAAGCTTTCTTT
j_gene: TRBJ1-1; v_gene: TRBV7-9; abundance: NA; d_gene: NA; CDR3aa: CASSRTAGNTEAFF; CDR3nt: TGTGCCAGCAGCCGTACGGCAGGGAACACTGAAGCTTTCTTT
j_gene: TRBJ2-6; v_gene: TRBV6-5; abundance: NA; d_gene: NA; CDR3aa: CASSYLSAGANVLTF; CDR3nt: TGTGCCAGCAGTTATCTATCCGCTGGGGCCAACGTCCTGACTTTC
j_gene: TRBJ2-1; v_gene: TRBV10-3; abundance: NA; d_gene: TRBD1; CDR3aa: CAISKDRVSYNEQFF; CDR3nt: TGTGCCATCAGTAAGGACAGGGTCTCCTACAATGAGCAGTTCTTC
j_gene: TRBJ2-5; v_gene: TRBV7-9; abundance: NA; d_gene: NA; CDR3aa: CASALRAGKETQYF; CDR3nt: TGTGCCAGCGCCCTTAGGGCGGGAAAAGAGACCCAGTACTTC
j_gene: TRBJ1-2; v_gene: TRBV5-1; abundance: NA; d_gene: TRBD1; CDR3aa: CASSSNPGQNYGYTF; CDR3nt: TGCGCCAGCAGCTCCAACCCGGGACAGAACTATGGCTACACCTTC
j_gene: TRBJ2-5; v_gene: TRBV11-3; abundance: once; d_gene: TRBD2; CDR3aa: CASSQRLAGGQETQYF; CDR3nt: TGTGCCAGCAGCCAACGACTAGCGGGGGGCCAAGAGACCCAGTACTTC